This T cell receptor beta chain appears in the sequencing data of a study of blood T cell repertoires in COVID-19. Study-level background: The samples span acute and convalescent COVID-19 from the United States, Italy and Spain. Sources were T cells, B-cell-depleted T cells, or PBMCs; the material itself was cDNA or gDNA.

Only in-frame clones appear in the TCRdb table, and some are missing; sequencing was by immunoSEQ multiplex PCR. Among about 120,000 clones listed, less than 85% were seen once. The germline CDR1 and CDR2 sequences are SGHVS and FNYEAQ. Unmatched junction bases numbered 9, after V lost 5 bases and J lost 8 bases. The CDR3 is made up of 15 amino acids. This chain links TRBV7-6 with TRBJ1-4, with 9 bases aligning to TRBD1. The receptor was isolated from a human donor in a cohort sampled during active COVID-19. Sequencing was carried out using peripheral blood. For the CDR3, the DNA is TGTGCCAGCAGCGCCCTACAGGGGGCTTACGAAAAACTGTTTTTT. Translating gives CASSALQGAYEKLFF.